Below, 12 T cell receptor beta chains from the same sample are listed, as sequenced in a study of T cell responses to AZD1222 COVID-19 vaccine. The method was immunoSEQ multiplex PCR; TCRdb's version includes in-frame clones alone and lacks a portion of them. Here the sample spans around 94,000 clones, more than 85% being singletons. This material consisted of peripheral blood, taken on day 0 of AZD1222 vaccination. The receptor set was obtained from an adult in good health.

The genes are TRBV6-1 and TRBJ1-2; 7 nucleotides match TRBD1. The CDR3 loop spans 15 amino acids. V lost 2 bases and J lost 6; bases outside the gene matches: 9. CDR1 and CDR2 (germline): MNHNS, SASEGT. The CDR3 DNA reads TGTGCCAGCAGTGAATCGCGACAGGGACGCCATGGCTACACCTTC. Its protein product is CASSESRQGRHGYTF.

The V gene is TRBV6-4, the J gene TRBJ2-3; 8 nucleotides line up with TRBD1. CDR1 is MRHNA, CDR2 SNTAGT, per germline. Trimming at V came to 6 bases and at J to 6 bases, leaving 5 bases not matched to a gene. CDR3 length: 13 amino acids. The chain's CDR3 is CASSQGAGDTQYF. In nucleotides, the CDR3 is TGTGCCAGCAGCCAGGGGGCTGGGGATACGCAGTATTTT.

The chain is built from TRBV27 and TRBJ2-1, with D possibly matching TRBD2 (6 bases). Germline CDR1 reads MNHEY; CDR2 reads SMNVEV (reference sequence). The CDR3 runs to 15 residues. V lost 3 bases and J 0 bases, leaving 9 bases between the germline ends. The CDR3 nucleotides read TGTGCCAGCAGTTTCCTAGCGAGCTCCTACAATGAGCAGTTCTTC. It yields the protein CASSFLASSYNEQFF.

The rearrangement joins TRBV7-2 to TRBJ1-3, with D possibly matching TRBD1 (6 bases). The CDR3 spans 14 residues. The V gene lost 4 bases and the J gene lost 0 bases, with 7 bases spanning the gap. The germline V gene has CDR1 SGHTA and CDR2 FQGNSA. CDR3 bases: TGTGCCAGCAGCTACAGGGTCTCTGGAAACACCATATATTTT. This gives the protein CASSYRVSGNTIYF.

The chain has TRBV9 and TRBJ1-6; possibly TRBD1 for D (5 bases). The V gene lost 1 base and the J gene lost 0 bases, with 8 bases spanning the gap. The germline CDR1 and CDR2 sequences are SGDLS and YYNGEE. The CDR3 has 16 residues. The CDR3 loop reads CASSVSGSSYNSPLHF. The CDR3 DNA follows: TGTGCCAGCAGCGTATCAGGGAGCTCCTATAATTCACCCCTCCACTTT.

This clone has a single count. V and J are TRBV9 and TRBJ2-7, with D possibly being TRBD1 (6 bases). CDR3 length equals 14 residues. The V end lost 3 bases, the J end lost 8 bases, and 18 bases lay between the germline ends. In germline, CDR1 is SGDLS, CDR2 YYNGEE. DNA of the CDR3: TGTGCCAGCAGCGCAGAACAGGGCCCGGGTCAGCAGTACTTC. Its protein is CASSAEQGPGQQYF.

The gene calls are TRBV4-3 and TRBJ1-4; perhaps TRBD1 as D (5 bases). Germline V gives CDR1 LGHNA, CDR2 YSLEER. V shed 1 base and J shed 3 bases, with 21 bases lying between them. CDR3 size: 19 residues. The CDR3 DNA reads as TGCGCCAGCAGCCAAGGTGGGGCAGGTGTCAGCCTACCTAATGAAAAACTGTTTTTT. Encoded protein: CASSQGGAGVSLPNEKLFF.

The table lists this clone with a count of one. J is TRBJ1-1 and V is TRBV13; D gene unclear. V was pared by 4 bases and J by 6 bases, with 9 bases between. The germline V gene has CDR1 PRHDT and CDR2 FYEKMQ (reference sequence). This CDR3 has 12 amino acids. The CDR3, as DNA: TGTGCCAGCAGCTCTAAGGGTTCTGAAGCTTTCTTT. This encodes CASSSKGSEAFF.

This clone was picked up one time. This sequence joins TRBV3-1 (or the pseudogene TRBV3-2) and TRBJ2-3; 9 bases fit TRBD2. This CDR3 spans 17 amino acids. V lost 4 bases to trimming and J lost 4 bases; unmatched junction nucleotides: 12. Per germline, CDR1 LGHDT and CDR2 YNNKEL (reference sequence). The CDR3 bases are TGTGCCAGCAGCCCTGGAGGGGGCGGGAGGGATGCAGATACGCAGTATTTT. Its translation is CASSPGGGGRDADTQYF.

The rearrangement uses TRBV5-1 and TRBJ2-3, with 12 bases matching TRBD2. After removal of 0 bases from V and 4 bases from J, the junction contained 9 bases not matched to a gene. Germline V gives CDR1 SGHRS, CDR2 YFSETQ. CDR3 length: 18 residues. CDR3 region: CASSLAGLAGLPPDTQYF. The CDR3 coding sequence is TGCGCCAGCAGCTTGGCAGGACTAGCGGGACTACCCCCAGATACGCAGTATTTT.

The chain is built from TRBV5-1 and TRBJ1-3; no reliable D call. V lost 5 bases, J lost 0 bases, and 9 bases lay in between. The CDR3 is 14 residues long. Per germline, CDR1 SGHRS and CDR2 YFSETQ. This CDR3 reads CASRRGSSGNTIYF. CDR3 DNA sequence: TGCGCCAGCAGACGAGGGAGCTCTGGAAACACCATATATTTT.

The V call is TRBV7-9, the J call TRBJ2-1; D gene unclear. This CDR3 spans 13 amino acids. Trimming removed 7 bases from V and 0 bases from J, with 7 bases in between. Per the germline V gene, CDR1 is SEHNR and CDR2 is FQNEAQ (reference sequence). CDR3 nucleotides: TGTGCCAGCACCCCTCCCTCCTACAATGAGCAGTTCTTC. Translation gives CASTPPSYNEQFF. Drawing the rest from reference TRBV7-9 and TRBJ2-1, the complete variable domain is DTGVSQNPRHKITKRGQNVTFRCDPISEHNRLYWYRQTLGQGPEFLTYFQNEAQLEKSRLLSDRFSAERPKGSFSTLEIQRTEQGDSAMYLCASTPPSYNEQFFGPGTRLTVL.